This T cell receptor (beta chain) was profiled in a study of cytomegalovirus exposure and HLA in healthy donors. Both 60 Vbeta primers and 13 Jbeta primers went into the PCR. The protocol was immunoSEQ multiplex PCR, while the TCRdb copy is restricted to in-frame clones and leaves out a portion. The repertoire has some 150,000 clones, approximately 80% of them found once; the top ten carry roughly 1.2%. This clonotype originated in a woman in her 50s in good health and CMV-seronegative. Sequencing was done on a sample of PBMCs.

The CDR3 coding sequence is TGCGCCAGCAGCCAAGAAGGACTAGCGGTGTCCTACAATGAGCAGTTCTTC. As protein: CASSQEGLAVSYNEQFF. V and J are TRBV4-3 and TRBJ2-1, with 10 bases that match TRBD2. CDR1 is LGHNA, CDR2 YSLEER, per germline. The CDR3 is made up of 17 amino acids. Germline trimming cut 0 bases from V and 1 base from J; bases unmatched to any gene: 3.